The sequence of this T cell receptor beta chain was determined in a study of identical twins (dated by TCRdb to about 2016). As for the study more broadly: To test whether fetal clonotypes persist, this study deep-sequenced TCR alpha and beta repertoires from monozygotic twins, from unrelated adults of various ages, and from cord blood. To rule out contamination, the twin experiments were replicated at different times with different library preparation protocols. Summary of the overall study and its limitations: Out-of-frame TCR alpha sharing in monozygotic twins was systematically underestimated by recombination models, whereas sharing between unrelated individuals was in agreement with the recombination models. A weaker excess of twin sharing was found in beta out-of-frame sequences because the signal-to-noise ratio was lowered by fewer shared sequences. Compared with coincidental sharing between unrelated individuals, out-of-frame TCR alpha sequences shared between twins had an excess of sequences with low generation probability. Fewer insertions were carried by abundant cord blood beta clonotypes; a weaker similar trend was observed in young adult naive repertoires, while no such trend was observed in memory repertoires. Because the same donors could not be followed over many years, the conclusions relied on cross-sectional statistical analysis. Zero-insertion analyses could be partly confounded by invariant T cells such as MAIT and iNKT, although diverse VJ usage argued against such confounding for most clonotypes.

This clonotype came up many times. Its recognized antigen is unknown. There are no base qualities to consult, and no much larger clone falls within one base. Every donor in the study was a healthy Caucasian. Three pairs of female monozygotic twins, all aged 18 to 29 years, were included in the twin cohort. Positive isolation kits from Invitrogen were used to isolate the CD4+ and CD8+ T cell populations. The library was prepared using 5' RACE. The reads were generated on an Illumina HiSeq 2000. A universal primer binding site was introduced by template switching, and a unique molecular identifier was present in the final cDNA, enabling accurate counting of TCR cDNA molecules. First-strand cDNA for TCR alpha and beta chains was synthesized from specific primers in the conserved constant-segment region. To control for contamination, every cDNA library was double barcoded, receiving both a SMART-Mk sample barcode and Illumina barcodes. Two successive PCR steps introduced TruSeq adapter sequences along with Illumina sample barcodes. Sequencing of the TCR alpha and beta cDNA libraries was done on the Illumina HiSeq platform using custom primers. The paper's processing steps were these. MiGEC processed the raw reads to extract unique molecular identifiers, while MiXCR was used to determine the CDR3 positions. For each individual, recombination models were inferred using an EM algorithm with the repgenHMM and IGoR tools. The tcR package in R was used for shared clonotype analysis, with sharing normalized by the product of cloneset sizes. To study raw recombination free of thymic and clonal selection effects, out-of-frame nonproductive sequences were analyzed. The raw public reads went through TCRdb reprocessing: fastp at Q25, MiXCR clone calling, in-frame beta chains kept. Rows with one shared CDR3 protein collapse into an entry with the most common genes and DNA. The V and J calls come from TCRdb's annotation, not from the publication. Recorded for this sample are fewer than 500,000 distinct CDR3 sequences; approximately 14% of them occurred a single time. Approximately 1% of the sample is taken by the ten largest.

Reading the germline V gene gives CDR1 SGHTA and CDR2 FQGNSA. Counted from cysteine to phenylalanine, this CDR3 has 15 amino acids. The read is trimmed to its CDR3 DNA, 45 bases read in frame from base 1. V was cut back by 8 bases and J by 2 bases, leaving a gap of 19 bases between them. The same specimen was also included in a second study, on yellow fever vaccine responses in identical twins. As that second paper reports: The T cell response to vaccination in identical twins was reported by the authors to appear partly convergent and partly personalized. In the study, vaccine-responding T cell clones were precisely tracked in identical twins.

Recombination connected TRBV7-2 to TRBJ2-7; a tentative D call is TRBD1 (8 bases match). The sequencing sample was made of CD4+ T cells sorted from blood. The sequence was collected from a young woman in good health. The DNA sequence reads TGTGCCAGCTCCCAGGGGGCGGGGGCCACCTACGAGCAGTACTTC. Its translation reads: CASSQGAGATYEQYF.